This T cell receptor (beta chain) was identified during a study of spatial heterogeneity in lung cancer. Time point denoted: sample taken at primary tumor resection. Sequencing covered unsorted whole RNA taken from tumor, nontumor lung or frozen PBMC. This clonotype has a handful of counts. Its matching antigen is unknown. The study's findings and limits: Detection of ubiquitous tumor TCRs in blood was higher at resection than follow-up.

Each molecule of TCR cDNA was tagged with one unique molecular identifier. In TCRdb, the 5' RACE reads were re-called with MiXCR into one record per CDR3 protein. The data hold around 92,000 distinct CDR3 sequences, with less than 15% observed a single time. Between the trimmed V and J ends, which lost 5 bases and 6 bases, there was a span of 25 bases. The CDR3 spans 16 residues. The germline V gene encodes CDR1 DFQATT and CDR2 SNEGSKA (reference sequence). The sequenced sample was PBMCs, obtained at surgery. The TCR originated in a male donor with early-stage non-small cell lung cancer. The rearrangement uses TRBV20-1 and TRBJ1-2, with D possibly matching TRBD1 (5 bases). As DNA, the CDR3 is TGCAGTGCTGAACGAATACCACCGGGACTTCCCAATGGCTACACCTTC. Translation: CSAERIPPGLPNGYTF.